The 2 T cell receptor beta chains given below trace back to one sample, sequenced in a study of memory B cells and T cells in multiple sclerosis. CFSE-dim autoproliferating and CFSE-high non-proliferating T cells from unstimulated culture were sequenced separately. Pooled replicate wells came from 5x10^7 CFSE-labeled PBMCs cultured approximately 7 days without stimulus. The table came from immunoSEQ multiplex PCR; TCRdb's copy has only in-frame clones and leaves some out. The sample has roughly 45,000 clones; roughly 87% are singletons. No cognate antigen is known for these TCRs. The sequencing sample was made of PBMCs from blood kept in culture. These receptors were obtained from a human donor with multiple sclerosis.

J is TRBJ1-4 and V is TRBV11-2; D possibly corresponds to TRBD1 (5 bases). V dropped 5 bases and J dropped 8 bases, with 24 bases sitting between them. The CDR3 covers 17 residues. Germline V gene data show CDR1 as SGHAT and CDR2 as FQNNGV. The CDR3 region is CASSHRGGLGGEEKLFF. The CDR3 DNA is TGTGCCAGCAGCCACCGGGGGGGGTTGGGCGGAGAGGAAAAACTGTTTTTT. Complete variable domain (other parts from reference TRBV11-2 and TRBJ1-4): EAGVAQSPRYKIIEKRQSVAFWCNPISGHATLYWYQQILGQGPKLLIQFQNNGVVDDSQLPKDRFSAERLKGVDSTLKIQPAKLEDSAVYLCASSHRGGLGGEEKLFFGSGTQLSVL.

The chain links TRBV15 to TRBJ2-4, with TRBD1 identical over 11 bases. Looked up from germline, CDR1 is LNHNV and CDR2 is YYDKDF (reference sequence). CDR3 length: 16 amino acids. Trimming took 5 bases from V and 8 from J; bases not matched to a gene: 11. The CDR3 is CATSPRTGGIGYIQYF. CDR3 in DNA: TGTGCCACCAGCCCCCGGACAGGGGGCATCGGGTACATTCAGTACTTC. The complete variable domain, with remaining parts taken from reference TRBV15 and TRBJ2-4, reads DAMVIQNPRYQVTQFGKPVTLSCSQTLNHNVMYWYQQKSSQAPKLLFHYYDKDFNNEADTPDNFQSRRPNTSFCFLDIRSPGLGDTAMYLCATSPRTGGIGYIQYFGAGTRLSVL.